The present entry profiles one TCR beta chain with its context. Its target is unknown. This record comes from a study of chemoradiotherapy in HPV16-positive cancers. Study conclusions and caveats: HPV-responsive T-cell expansion during chemoradiotherapy was linked to improved recurrence-free survival in HPV16-positive patients. Only a couple of HPV16-positive patients supplied the functional HPV-specificity definition. Non-HPV-specific T cells did not expand in tumors during treatment, whereas candidate HPV-specific clones and E7-related motifs did.

Assay: immunoSEQ multiplex PCR; the TCRdb copy retains only in-frame clones and omits some. The sample holds about 660 clones; 85% to 90% are singletons and the top ten take 4.6%. Germline lookup yields CDR1 SGHKS and CDR2 YYEKEE (reference sequence). The CDR3 has 14 residues. Trimming pared 2 bases from V and 0 bases from J, leaving 6 bases between. The J gene is TRBJ1-3, the V gene TRBV5-5; D gene uncertain. The sequence was obtained from a human donor with HPV-associated anogenital cancer. The source was tumor tissue, collected from a patient who underwent chemoradiotherapy. CDR3 sequence: CASSFQTSGNTIYF. CDR3 in DNA: TGTGCCAGCAGCTTTCAAACCTCTGGAAACACCATATATTTT.